The clone carrying this TCR beta chain came up once. Germline CDR1 and CDR2: GTSNPN and SVGIG (reference sequence). The CDR3 totals 14 residues. The J segment lost 0 bases and the V segment lost 5 bases, leaving 5 bases of the junction unmatched. This table comes from immunoSEQ multiplex PCR, and its TCRdb copy is limited to in-frame clones, with some not included. The sample shows 200,000 to 250,000 clones, approximately 80% of them seen only once. This record comes from a study of blood T cell repertoires in COVID-19. Study-wide background: Sites across the United States, Italy and Spain contributed samples from acute and convalescent COVID-19.

This receptor was identified in a woman aged 45-65 years with acute or convalescent COVID-19. V gene TRBV30 combines with J gene TRBJ1-1; 8 positions agree with TRBD1. The sequenced material came from peripheral blood. CDR3 DNA sequence: TGTGCCTGGGGGATGACAGGGGTGAACACTGAAGCTTTCTTT. This encodes CAWGMTGVNTEAFF.